The 24 T cell receptor beta chains given below trace back to one sample, sequenced in a study of PD-1 blockade in mismatch repair-deficient tumors. Sequencing was performed with immunoSEQ multiplex PCR; in TCRdb, only in-frame clones are kept and a portion is missing. Of about 51,000 clones in the sample, over 65% were seen once. The specimen comprised peripheral blood, sampled 4 weeks after starting pembrolizumab. These receptors all come from an adult with mismatch repair-deficient cancer.

A single count supports this clone. V gene TRBV20-1 combines with J gene TRBJ1-1, with D hard to call. Germline CDR1 and CDR2: DFQATT and SNEGSKA (reference sequence). The V gene lost 0 bases and the J gene lost 8 bases, with 7 bases spanning the gap. The CDR3 runs 11 residues. The CDR3 loop reads CSARDFEEAFF. The DNA of the CDR3 is TGCAGTGCTAGAGATTTTGAAGAAGCTTTCTTT.

The chain links TRBV11-2 to TRBJ1-5; D may be TRBD1 (5 bases). V lost 5 bases and J lost 10, with 18 bases in between. Germline loops: CDR1 SGHAT, CDR2 FQNNGV. The CDR3 spans 14 residues. The CDR3 spells CASSQNQGGFPQHF. As DNA, the CDR3 is TGTGCCAGCAGCCAAAATCAGGGCGGTTTCCCCCAGCATTTT.

The V call is TRBV28, the J call TRBJ2-1; 10 bases agree with TRBD2. This CDR3 is built from 14 residues. Trimming cost V 3 bases and J 6 bases; bases outside gene matches: 2. CDR1 and CDR2 (germline): MDHEN, SYDVKM. CDR3 amino acids: CASSFSSGSNEQFF. The DNA for the CDR3 is TGTGCCAGCAGTTTTTCTAGCGGGAGCAATGAGCAGTTCTTC.

The chain joins TRBV4-1 to TRBJ2-3; maybe TRBD1 (6 bases). The CDR3 loop spans 15 amino acids. Trimming cost V 2 bases and J 4 bases, with 13 bases left between them. Germline V lookup: CDR1 MGHRA, CDR2 YSYEKL. The CDR3 DNA sequence: TGCGCCAGCAGCCAACGTAACAGGGAAGCAGATACGCAGTATTTT. Translation gives CASSQRNREADTQYF.

The V and J genes are TRBV14 and TRBJ1-1; TRBD1 might be the D (5 bases). Germline CDR1 reads SGHDN; CDR2 reads FVKESK. V lost 3 bases to trimming and J lost 1 base, with 12 bases between them. The length of the CDR3 is 15 residues. CDR3 loop: CASSHLGGRNTEAFF. For the CDR3, the DNA is TGTGCCAGCAGCCACCTGGGGGGAAGGAACACTGAAGCTTTCTTT.

The chain combines TRBV7-8 with TRBJ1-2, with 7 bases identical to TRBD1. Germline loops: CDR1 SGHVS, CDR2 FQNEAQ. The CDR3 has 16 amino acids. Trimming removed 5 bases from V and 2 bases from J; junction bases left unmatched: 11. The CDR3 spells CASSPQAGGPNYGYTF. The CDR3 DNA reads as TGTGCCAGCAGCCCTCAGGCAGGGGGGCCAAACTATGGCTACACCTTC.

The chain is built from TRBV11-3 and TRBJ2-5; no definite D call. Germline CDR1 is SGHNT and CDR2 is YENEEA. V gave up 2 bases and J gave up 5 bases, with 6 bases separating them. The CDR3 loop spans 12 amino acids. The CDR3 here is CASSLFSETQYF. For the CDR3, the DNA is TGTGCCAGCAGCTTATTTTCGGAGACCCAGTACTTC. Full variable domain (outside the CDR3, taken from reference TRBV11-3 and TRBJ2-5): EAGVVQSPRYKIIEKKQPVAFWCNPISGHNTLYWYLQNLGQGPELLIRYENEEAVDDSQLPKDRFSAERLKGVDSTLKIQPAELGDSAVYLCASSLFSETQYFGPGTRLLVL.

V gene TRBV5-4 combines with J gene TRBJ2-1, with D hard to call. This CDR3 has 12 residues. Per germline, CDR1 SGHNT and CDR2 YYREEE (reference sequence). V was clipped by 4 bases and J by 11 bases, with 13 bases between them. CDR3 amino acids: CASSDGGQQQFF. The CDR3 DNA sequence: TGTGCCAGCAGCGACGGTGGGCAACAGCAGTTCTTC.

This clone counts as medium-sized. V and J are TRBV2 and TRBJ2-1; D is perhaps TRBD1 (5 bases). Germline values: CDR1 SNHLY, CDR2 FYNNEI. Trimming cost V 6 bases and J 5 bases, with 20 bases left between them. This CDR3 contains 16 residues. In nucleotides, the CDR3 is TGTGCCAGCAGGCTACGACTGGGGCCTTTTAACAATGAGCAGTTCTTC. Translating it yields CASRLRLGPFNNEQFF.

This chain joins TRBV29-1 and TRBJ2-1; 8 bases line up with TRBD2. V was pared by 5 bases and J by 5 bases, with 14 bases of the junction left unmatched. The CDR3 extends over 16 amino acids. Germline CDR1 is SQVTM and CDR2 is ANQGSEA. As DNA, the CDR3 is TGCAGCGTTTCCCCCACTTCGGGACTAGTAAACAATGAGCAGTTCTTC. Translating gives CSVSPTSGLVNNEQFF.

This rearrangement joins TRBV19 to TRBJ1-5, with D uncertain. Germline V gene data show CDR1 as LNHDA and CDR2 as SQIVND (reference sequence). Trimming took 2 bases from V and 0 from J, leaving 14 bases between them. The CDR3 totals 17 residues. The DNA of the CDR3 is TGTGCCAGTAGTATAAGTAACAGCCTCTATAGCAATCAGCCCCAGCATTTT. Translation gives CASSISNSLYSNQPQHF.

The V and J genes are TRBV19 and TRBJ1-1, with no clear D. V shed 4 bases and J shed 0 bases, with 9 bases lying between them. The germline gives CDR1 LNHDA, CDR2 SQIVND (reference sequence). CDR3 length: 14 residues. In DNA, the CDR3 is TGTGCCAGTAGTAATCCGGGCATGAACACTGAAGCTTTCTTT. This gives the protein CASSNPGMNTEAFF.

The chain joins TRBV30 to TRBJ2-7; perhaps TRBD1 as D (5 bases). Germline loops: CDR1 GTSNPN, CDR2 SVGIG (reference sequence). Trimming shortened V by 0 bases and J by 6 bases, and 21 bases separated the two germline ends. This CDR3 is built from 16 residues. The DNA for the CDR3 is TGTGCCTGGAGTGTCTACAAGGGGCCTAGGATTAGCGAGCAGTACTTC. Translated: CAWSVYKGPRISEQYF.

This clone was observed a single time. This rearrangement joins TRBV18 to TRBJ1-2; TRBD1 might be the D (5 bases). V gave up 3 bases and J gave up 4 bases, with 18 bases separating them. CDR1 KGHSH and CDR2 LQKENI come from the germline V gene. The CDR3 consists of 16 residues. In nucleotides, the CDR3 is TGTGCCAGCTCACCTCTCGACAGTGCAGGAGGCTATGGCTACACCTTC. As protein: CASSPLDSAGGYGYTF. Combining the CDR3 with reference TRBV18 and TRBJ1-2 gives the whole variable domain NAGVMQNPRHLVRRRGQEARLRCSPMKGHSHVYWYRQLPEEGLKFMVYLQKENIIDESGMPKERFSAEFPKEGPSILRIQQVVRGDSAAYFCASSPLDSAGGYGYTFGSGTRLTVV.

Within the sample, this clone is medium-sized. The chain carries TRBV9 and TRBJ1-5, with D uncertain. Trimming shortened V by 4 bases and J by 2 bases, and 13 bases separated the two germline ends. The CDR3 is 15 residues long. Germline CDR1 SGDLS, CDR2 YYNGEE. CDR3: CASSTGPQGNQPQHF. In DNA form, the CDR3 reads TGTGCCAGCAGCACCGGTCCCCAGGGCAATCAGCCCCAGCATTTT.

This clone was seen only a few times. The chain combines TRBV10-3 with TRBJ1-5; no firm D call. From germline, CDR1 is ENHRY and CDR2 SYGVKD. With 2 bases removed from V and 5 bases from J, the gap between germline ends came to 4 bases. This CDR3 is 12 amino acids long. CDR3 sequence reads: CAISEGDQPQHF. CDR3 nucleotide sequence: TGTGCCATCAGTGAGGGGGATCAGCCCCAGCATTTT.

The chain is built from TRBV25-1 and TRBJ2-1, with a tentative D call TRBD2 (5 bases). V was cut by 3 bases and J by 8 bases, with 20 bases left in between. Germline V gene lookup returns CDR1 MGHDK and CDR2 SYGVNS. There are 16 residues in the CDR3. DNA of the CDR3: TGTGCCAGCAGTGATACGACGCTTAGGACTGTTCATGAGCAGTTCTTC. This sequence encodes CASSDTTLRTVHEQFF.

The chain joins TRBV11-3 to TRBJ2-5; 7 bases are a match to TRBD2. Germline CDR1 and CDR2: SGHNT and YENEEA. Trimming at V came to 5 bases and at J to 4 bases, leaving 4 bases not matched to a gene. The CDR3 is made up of 13 amino acids. The CDR3 spells CASSREEGETQYF. In nucleotides, the CDR3 is TGTGCCAGCAGCCGGGAGGAGGGAGAGACCCAGTACTTC.

This clone is a singleton in its sample. The rearrangement uses TRBV29-1 and TRBJ2-1; weak D call: TRBD2 (6 bases). Between the trimmed V and J ends, which lost 5 bases and 2 bases, there was a span of 16 bases. Germline-derived CDR1 and CDR2 are SQVTM and ANQGSEA. The CDR3 contains 15 residues. CDR3 nucleotides: TGCAGCGTTCGGCTTAGCGGAATAACCTACAATGAGCAGTTCTTC. As protein: CSVRLSGITYNEQFF.

This rearrangement joins TRBV28 to TRBJ2-7; TRBD2 agrees at 11 bases. Trimming removed 7 bases from V and 6 bases from J; junction bases left unmatched: 8. The germline V gene encodes CDR1 MDHEN and CDR2 SYDVKM. The CDR3 has 14 residues. The CDR3 sequence is CASTPALAGVEQYF. CDR3 nucleotides: TGTGCCAGCACCCCCGCACTAGCGGGAGTCGAGCAGTACTTC.

With respect to this clone: The DNA is omitted, as the CDR3 cannot be located on it reliably, and the CDR3 follows TCRdb's listing. The chain uses TRBV7-2 and TRBJ1-1. The CDR3 spans 14 amino acids, including both terminal residues. Germline-derived CDR1 and CDR2 are SGHTA and FQGNSA. Here the CDR3 reads CASSLGVGEGTSFF.

In its sample, this clone was seen once. The chain carries TRBV19 and TRBJ1-1; no definite D call. CDR3 size: 14 residues. Looked up from germline, CDR1 is LNHDA and CDR2 is SQIVND (reference sequence). V was trimmed by 1 base and J by 7 bases, leaving 13 bases between them. CDR3 DNA: TGTGCCAGTAGTATAGCACTGAGGAATGGTGAAGCTTTCTTT. Encoded protein: CASSIALRNGEAFF. The variable domain in full, completed from reference TRBV19 and TRBJ1-1, reads DGGITQSPKYLFRKEGQNVTLSCEQNLNHDAMYWYRQDPGQGLRLIYYSQIVNDFQKGDIAEGYSVSREKKESFPLTVTSAQKNPTAFYLCASSIALRNGEAFFGQGTRLTVV.

The genes are TRBV5-6 and TRBJ1-2; D is possibly TRBD1 (5 bases). Germline CDR1 SGHDT, CDR2 YYEEEE. The germline V and J ends were trimmed by 2 bases and 5 bases, with 16 bases remaining between them. The CDR3 runs 15 residues. The CDR3 protein is CASSFPAGGHYGYTF. In DNA form, the CDR3 reads TGTGCCAGCAGCTTTCCGGCCGGAGGACATTATGGCTACACCTTC.

The chain recombines TRBV9 with TRBJ2-3; D is undetermined. Trimming left V 4 bases short and J 0 bases short, with 15 bases between. This CDR3 comprises 16 residues. The germline V gene has CDR1 SGDLS and CDR2 YYNGEE. DNA of the CDR3: TGTGCCAGCAGCTCGAGAGGTACAGCCAGCACAGATACGCAGTATTTT. As protein: CASSSRGTASTDTQYF.